This T cell receptor (beta chain) was found in a study of T cells in Graves' hyperthyroidism and ophthalmopathy. CDR3 length: 13 residues. V gave up 5 bases and J gave up 5 bases, with 10 bases separating them. From germline, CDR1 is SGHTA and CDR2 FQGTGA. Authors of the study amplified TCR beta CDR3 regions from RNA transcripts. An initial round of RT-PCR targeting the TCR CDR3 relied on the HTBI primer set. TCRdb processed the multiplex PCR reads anew with MiXCR; each CDR3 protein has one entry. The top ten clones hold about 29% of a sample with a few hundred thousand distinct CDR3 sequences, 15% to 20% of them seen once. Not enrolled were patients with uncontrolled infection, other autoimmune disease, pregnancy or lactation. Study-wide points: Onset of ophthalmopathy came a median 6.5 months after the model predicted it. Blood also contained most expanded thyroid clonotypes above 0.001.

This clonotype was recorded at least ten times. Its matching antigen is unknown. The receptor's source is a woman under 40 with Graves' ophthalmopathy. The V and J genes are TRBV7-3 and TRBJ2-1; no firm D call. Sample: blood. CDR3 loop: CASSQDRNNEQFF. DNA of the CDR3: TGTGCCAGCAGCCAGGACCGTAACAATGAGCAGTTCTTC.